Each of the 23 T cell receptor beta chains below was sequenced from the same sample in a study of CD8 T cell repertoires and HIV-1 epitope variants. The repertoire was sequenced with immunoSEQ multiplex PCR; TCRdb's copy has only in-frame clones and lacks some. The sample lists fewer than 5,000 clones; approximately 72% were seen once. These receptors are not linked to any known antigen. The specimen sequenced was cultured CD8+ T cells derived from PBMCs. Receptors were obtained from a male donor with HIV.

In DNA form, the CDR3 reads TGTGCCAGCAGTCCCTCCGACAGGGACACTGAAGCTTTCTTT. This translates into CASSPSDRDTEAFF. V gene TRBV28 combines with J gene TRBJ1-1; 7 bases align to TRBD1. The CDR3 sequence is 14 residues long. J lost 3 bases, V lost 5 bases, and 6 bases had no gene match. The V gene's germline CDR1 is MDHEN and CDR2 SYDVKM.

The rearrangement links TRBV6-1 to TRBJ2-3, with D possibly being TRBD2 (6 bases). The CDR3 consists of 14 residues. Trimming left V 1 base short and J 9 bases short, with 14 bases between. Germline-derived CDR1 and CDR2 are MNHNS and SASEGT. CDR3 amino acids: CASSEVGTFYTQYF. The CDR3 coding sequence is TGTGCCAGCAGTGAAGTAGGGACTTTTTACACGCAGTATTTT.

The chain employs TRBV6-6 and TRBJ2-7; 7 bases map to TRBD1. The CDR3 contains 14 residues. CDR1 MNHNY and CDR2 SVGAGI come from the germline V gene (reference sequence). The V and J ends lost 2 bases and 0 bases, in that order; junction bases with no gene match: 1. In nucleotides, the CDR3 is TGTGCCAGCAGTTACGGGACAGACTCCTACGAGCAGTACTTC. This translates into CASSYGTDSYEQYF.

The CDR3 nucleotides are TGTGCCAGCAGTGCCGAGGACAGGGCATACGGGTCGGGCACCGGGGAGCTGTTTTTT. Protein sequence: CASSAEDRAYGSGTGELFF. This chain joins TRBV9 and TRBJ2-2; 8 nucleotides line up with TRBD1. The germline V gene encodes CDR1 SGDLS and CDR2 YYNGEE. The CDR3 has 19 amino acids. J was trimmed by 4 bases and V by 5 bases; bases with no gene match: 19. Filled out from reference TRBV9 and TRBJ2-2, the complete variable domain reads DSGVTQTPKHLITATGQRVTLRCSPRSGDLSVYWYQQSLDQGLQFLIQYYNGEERAKGNILERFSAQQFPDLHSELNLSSLELGDSALYFCASSAEDRAYGSGTGELFFGEGSRLTVL.

Notes on this clone: Its ends do not fully match the called genes, so a read error is possible. This chain uses TRBV5-4 with TRBJ2-7; 8 nucleotides align to TRBD1. This CDR3 is built from 14 residues. From germline, CDR1 is SGHNT and CDR2 YYREEE (reference sequence). The CDR3 spells CASSLDGQGSEQYF. The CDR3 coding sequence is TGCGCCAGCAGCTTGGACGGACAGGGTTCCGAGCAGTACTTC.

This chain uses TRBV9 with TRBJ2-2; D call uncertain. Trimming shortened V by 4 bases and J by 7 bases, and 11 bases separated the two germline ends. The length of the CDR3 is 13 residues. Germline V gives CDR1 SGDLS, CDR2 YYNGEE. The CDR3 sequence is CASSTLFGGELFF. CDR3 in DNA: TGTGCCAGCAGCACCCTTTTTGGCGGGGAGCTGTTTTTT.

This sequence joins TRBV14 and TRBJ2-5; no clear D gene. The closer fit of TRBJ2-7 to the DNA end suggests the J call may be wrong. Germline V CDR1 and CDR2: SGHDN, FVKESK. The CDR3 extends over 12 amino acids. CDR3 nucleotide sequence: TGTGCCAGCAGCCAAGCAAATTACGAGCAGTACTTC. Translating it yields CASSQANYEQYF.

This clone was recorded a few times. The chain has TRBV10-2 and TRBJ2-3; 11 bases match TRBD2. This CDR3 region has 15 residues. Germline V gene sequence: CDR1 WSHSY, CDR2 SAAADI. V dropped 2 bases and J dropped 6; count of bases not matched to a gene: 4. The chain's CDR3 is CASSEIGLAGDTQYF. The DNA of the CDR3 is TGCGCCAGCAGTGAGATAGGACTAGCGGGCGATACGCAGTATTTT.

The V and J genes are TRBV29-1 and TRBJ2-3; 9 nucleotides match TRBD2. The germline gives CDR1 SQVTM, CDR2 ANQGSEA. Unmatched junction bases numbered 7, after V lost 5 bases and J lost 4 bases. The CDR3 has 14 amino acids. Here the CDR3 reads CSVPLAGKSDTQYF. Written as DNA, the CDR3 is TGCAGCGTTCCTCTAGCGGGAAAGTCAGATACGCAGTATTTT.

This clone came up a few times. The chain employs TRBV2 and TRBJ1-5; maybe TRBD1 (5 bases). Germline assignment: CDR1 SNHLY and CDR2 FYNNEI. The ends were cut back, 6 bases at V and 7 bases at J, with 16 bases in the middle. The CDR3 covers 14 residues. The CDR3 protein is CASSPNRLQQPQHF. CDR3 DNA sequence: TGTGCCAGCAGCCCGAACAGGTTACAACAGCCCCAGCATTTT.

The rearrangement joins TRBV6-6 to TRBJ2-4, with 8 bases lining up with TRBD2. Per the germline V gene, CDR1 is MNHNY and CDR2 is SVGAGI (reference sequence). CDR3 size: 15 residues. V lost 6 bases to trimming and J lost 3 bases; unmatched junction nucleotides: 7. CDR3: CASSGPGGGKNIQYF. The CDR3 nucleotides read TGTGCCAGCAGCGGACCGGGGGGGGGCAAAAACATTCAGTACTTC.

The V gene is TRBV4-3, the J gene TRBJ1-3; 8 nucleotides line up with TRBD1. The V gene's germline CDR1 is LGHNA and CDR2 YSLEER. Germline trimming cut 5 bases from V and 3 bases from J; bases unmatched to any gene: 3. The CDR3 runs to 14 residues. For the CDR3, the DNA is TGCGCCAGCAGCGCACAGGGGGTTGGAAACACCATATATTTT. This gives the protein CASSAQGVGNTIYF.

The V and J genes are TRBV27 and TRBJ2-5, with D perhaps matching TRBD1 or TRBD2 (7 bases each). V lost 6 bases and J lost 5, with 25 bases in between. CDR3 length: 17 amino acids. Looked up from germline, CDR1 is MNHEY and CDR2 is SMNVEV (reference sequence). CDR3: CASRPDWGRQGGETQYF. The CDR3 region has the DNA TGTGCCAGCAGGCCCGATTGGGGCCGACAGGGAGGGGAGACCCAGTACTTC.

This clone was seen a few times. V gene TRBV30 combines with J gene TRBJ2-1; 10 bases are a match to TRBD2. The V segment lost 3 bases and the J segment 1 base; nucleotides outside the gene matches: 6. The CDR3 has 16 amino acids. In germline, CDR1 is GTSNPN, CDR2 SVGIG (reference sequence). CDR3 sequence: CAWRDSSGGSYNEQFF. In DNA form, the CDR3 reads TGTGCCTGGAGGGACTCTAGCGGGGGTTCCTACAATGAGCAGTTCTTC.

This clone has only one observation. CDR3 loop: CASSLRTVADEQYF. The CDR3 bases are TGCGCCAGCAGCTTGAGGACAGTCGCCGACGAGCAGTACTTC. The V and J genes are TRBV5-1 and TRBJ2-7, with a possible D match to TRBD1 (6 bases). The CDR3 runs to 14 residues. Trimming left V 1 base short and J 5 bases short, with 13 bases between. Germline V CDR1 and CDR2: SGHRS, YFSETQ. The complete variable domain, with remaining parts taken from reference TRBV5-1 and TRBJ2-7, reads KAGVTQTPRYLIKTRGQQVTLSCSPISGHRSVSWYQQTPGQGLQFLFEYFSETQRNKGNFPGRFSGRQFSNSRSEMNVSTLELGDSALYLCASSLRTVADEQYFGPGTRLTVT.

V usage is TRBV19 and J usage is TRBJ2-3; 7 bases match TRBD1. After removal of 5 bases from V and 3 bases from J, the junction contained 5 bases not matched to a gene. Per germline, CDR1 LNHDA and CDR2 SQIVND (reference sequence). This CDR3 has 14 residues. CDR3 sequence (DNA): TGTGCCAGTAGTCCCCGACAGGGAACAGATACGCAGTATTTT. It translates to CASSPRQGTDTQYF.

The J gene is TRBJ1-1, the V gene TRBV18, with D possibly being TRBD1 (5 bases). Germline CDR1 KGHSH, CDR2 LQKENI. Deletions cut 3 bases from V and 1 base from J, with 6 bases between. The CDR3 sequence is 13 residues long. CDR3 bases: TGTGCCAGCTCACCGGGACGGAACACTGAAGCTTTCTTT. Amino acid sequence: CASSPGRNTEAFF.

V is TRBV21-1 and J is TRBJ2-6; the tabulated D call, TRBD2, remains unverified against the DNA. TRBV21-1 is designated a pseudogene. This CDR3 is built from 17 residues. The CDR3 here is CASSKAPAGAGANVLTF. The CDR3 coding sequence is TGTGCCAGCAGCAAAGCACCAGCGGGAGCTGGGGCCAACGTCCTGACTTTC.

This sequence joins TRBV6-1 and TRBJ2-7, with no clear D. Germline lookup yields CDR1 MNHNS and CDR2 SASEGT. V was trimmed by 8 bases and J by 2 bases, leaving 10 bases between them. The length of the CDR3 is 12 residues. CDR3 coding DNA: TGTGCCAGCGAAGCGATTACCTACGAGCAGTACTTC. This gives the protein CASEAITYEQYF.

J is TRBJ2-3 and V is TRBV7-2; 11 nucleotides line up with TRBD2. Germline lookup yields CDR1 SGHTA and CDR2 FQGNSA. The V gene end was trimmed by 5 bases and the J gene end by 2 bases; junction bases not matched to a gene: 6. The CDR3 sequence is 16 residues long. The DNA of the CDR3 is TGTGCCAGCAGCGGAGGGACTAGCGGACTCACAGATACGCAGTATTTT. Its protein is CASSGGTSGLTDTQYF.

This clone was observed a handful of times. The J gene is TRBJ2-5, the V gene TRBV7-9, with a possible D match to TRBD1 (5 bases). The CDR3 runs to 14 residues. Trimming removed 4 bases at V and 4 bases at J, with 13 bases between. CDR1 and CDR2 (germline): SEHNR, FQNEAQ (reference sequence). The CDR3 is CASSSTQGLETQYF. CDR3 in DNA: TGTGCCAGCAGCTCGACCCAGGGTTTAGAGACCCAGTACTTC. The full variable domain, in which reference TRBV7-9 and TRBJ2-5 provide the parts outside the CDR3, is DTGVSQNPRHKITKRGQNVTFRCDPISEHNRLYWYRQTLGQGPEFLTYFQNEAQLEKSRLLSDRFSAERPKGSFSTLEIQRTEQGDSAMYLCASSSTQGLETQYFGPGTRLLVL.

This chain joins TRBV28 and TRBJ2-7; D ambiguous. Trimming took 4 bases from V and 3 from J, leaving 4 bases between them. CDR1 and CDR2 (germline): MDHEN, SYDVKM. The CDR3 totals 11 residues. The CDR3 coding sequence is TGTGCCAGCAGTTCCAACTACGAGCAGTACTTC. Its protein product is CASSSNYEQYF.

The chain uses TRBV4-1 and TRBJ2-7; 12 positions agree with TRBD2. Germline CDR1 reads MGHRA; CDR2 reads YSYEKL. The V segment lost 1 base and the J segment 5 bases; nucleotides outside the gene matches: 3. CDR3 size: 15 residues. CDR3: CASSQGGLAGNEQYF. The CDR3 region has the DNA TGCGCCAGCAGCCAAGGCGGACTAGCGGGGAACGAGCAGTACTTC.